This T cell receptor beta chain was recorded in a study of CD8 T cells in ankylosing spondylitis. Overall study results and limits: Made up of about eight highly homologous variants, a TCR beta motif appeared characteristic of ankylosing spondylitis blood.

This CDR3 contains 12 residues. Trimming pared 5 bases from V and 7 bases from J, leaving 11 bases between. Researchers built TCR beta libraries using quantitative 5'-RACE with molecular barcodes. Each CDR3 protein gets one entry after TCRdb re-called the 5' RACE reads with MiXCR. The table lists approximately 350,000 distinct CDR3 sequences, 20% of them singletons. In regard to this clonotype: Its antigen is not known.

The V gene is TRBV12-3 or TRBV12-4, the J gene TRBJ1-1, with D unclear. Sequenced sample: blood, either unsorted or a sorted T cell fraction (not recorded which). This receptor was taken from a male donor with ankylosing spondylitis or in good health (not recorded which). The CDR3 sequence: CASSLGRIEAFF. The CDR3 DNA is TGTGCCAGCAGTCTTGGACGGATTGAAGCTTTCTTT.